This is a list of T cell receptor beta chains from one sample in a study of T cell changes during pregnancy in multiple sclerosis. Produced via immunoSEQ multiplex PCR; TCRdb's table is partial and in-frame only. The table lists around 68,000 clones, under 95% of them singletons. The sample was CD4+ T cells from peripheral blood mononuclear cells, taken before pregnancy. These receptors originate from a female donor with multiple sclerosis, enrolled in a pregnancy study. Both conserved end residues are part of each CDR3. Fields, in order: V gene, clone size, J gene, D gene, CDR3 DNA, CDR3 protein. D genes are given only for firm matches. Not all rows give a size; the values are once, few, many and, for expanded clones, a class.

TRBV6-1	once	TRBJ2-5	.	TGTGCCAGCAGTGATCGCCGATTTCTAGAAGGGACCCAGTACTTC	CASSDRRFLEGTQYF
TRBV19	.	TRBJ1-3	.	TGTGCCAGTGGGGCTAAGACAGTAACGGGAAACACCATATATTTT	CASGAKTVTGNTIYF
TRBV15	.	TRBJ2-7	.	TGTGCCACCAGCAGAGAGCAGGGGCAGGACTACGAGCAGTACTTC	CATSREQGQDYEQYF
TRBV4-2	.	TRBJ1-1	.	TGTGCCAGCAGCCATCCTGTCAGCACTGAAGCTTTCTTT	CASSHPVSTEAFF
TRBV4-3	.	TRBJ2-2	.	TGCGCCAGCAGCCAAGAGCCCCGGGGGTGGGGAACCGGGGAGCTGTTTTTT	CASSQEPRGWGTGELFF
TRBV19	.	TRBJ1-5	.	TGTGCCAGTAGTATAGCACGAGGGGGATATAGCAATCAGCCCCAGCATTTT	CASSIARGGYSNQPQHF
TRBV5-1	once	TRBJ1-2	TRBD1	TGCGCCAGCAGCTTGGGACAGGGTGGAGGCTACACCTTC	CASSLGQGGGYTF
TRBV27	few	TRBJ2-3	.	TGTGCCAGTAATAGCGATCGCACAGATACGCAGTATTTT	CASNSDRTDTQYF
TRBV28	.	TRBJ1-4	.	TGTGCCAGCAGTTTAGTGGGGGGGCGGCTGTTTTTT	CASSLVGGRLFF
TRBV11-2	once	TRBJ2-1	.	TGTGCCAGCAGCTCCGTCTCGGGAGCCCGGGGTGAGCAGTTCTTC	CASSSVSGARGEQFF
TRBV27	.	TRBJ1-6	TRBD1	TGTGCCAGCAGTCTAACAGGGGTGAATAATTCACCCCTCCACTTT	CASSLTGVNNSPLHF
TRBV18	.	TRBJ1-4	.	TGTGCCAGCTCAGAGGGACTGACAACTAATGAAAAACTGTTTTTT	CASSEGLTTNEKLFF
TRBV5-1	.	TRBJ2-1	TRBD1	TGCGCCAGCACCCCGGATCCGGGACAGGACTACAATGAGCAGTTCTTC	CASTPDPGQDYNEQFF
TRBV19	once	TRBJ2-3	.	TGTGCCAGTAGTATAGATAGAAGGGGCCGCTTCACAGATACGCAGTATTTT	CASSIDRRGRFTDTQYF
TRBV30	.	TRBJ1-3	.	TGTGCCTGGAGTTCCGGGATAAACTCTGGAAACACCATATATTTT	CAWSSGINSGNTIYF
TRBV6-1	.	TRBJ2-3	.	TGTGCCAGCAGAGCGGAACCAGATACGCAGTATTTT	CASRAEPDTQYF
TRBV27	.	TRBJ1-2	.	TGTGCCAGCAGTTTATACGCGGGGAATGGCTACACCTTC	CASSLYAGNGYTF
TRBV5-1	.	TRBJ2-1	TRBD2	TGCGCCAGCAGCTGGGGACTAGCGGGAGGGCCAATGAATGAGCAGTTCTTC	CASSWGLAGGPMNEQFF
TRBV6-5	.	TRBJ1-2	TRBD1	TGTGCCAGCAGTTACGGACAGGGGGGCCCTAACTATGGCTACACCTTC	CASSYGQGGPNYGYTF
TRBV2	.	TRBJ1-5	TRBD1	TGTGCCAGCAGAAAAGTCGGGACAGTCAATCAGCCCCAGCATTTT	CASRKVGTVNQPQHF
TRBV7-9	.	TRBJ2-1	.	TGTGCCAGCAGCCAGCGGGCCGGGAATGAGCAGTTCTTC	CASSQRAGNEQFF
TRBV5-8	.	TRBJ2-5	TRBD2	TGTGCCAGCAGCTTGGCCCTTGGTAGCGGGGGGCCTGAGACCCAGTACTTC	CASSLALGSGGPETQYF
TRBV28	once	TRBJ2-6	.	TGTGCCAGCAGTCTATCTGGGGCCAACGTCCTGACTTTC	CASSLSGANVLTF
TRBV28	.	TRBJ2-3	.	TGTGCCAGCATATCACTATCCACAGATACGCAGTATTTT	CASISLSTDTQYF
TRBV19	.	TRBJ1-2	TRBD1	TGTGCCAGTAGCGCTGGGACAGGGTCGCTTAACTATGGCTACACCTTC	CASSAGTGSLNYGYTF
TRBV6-5	.	TRBJ2-5	TRBD1	TGTGCCAGCAGTTACTCGGGGACAGGGGCAGAGACCCAGTACTTC	CASSYSGTGAETQYF
TRBV6-1	.	TRBJ1-4	.	TGTGCCAGCAGTGTCGGGCAGGGGACTGAAAAACTGTTTTTT	CASSVGQGTEKLFF
TRBV7-9	.	TRBJ2-3	TRBD1	TGTGCCAGCAGCTTAGGAGACAGGGTTACAGATACGCAGTATTTT	CASSLGDRVTDTQYF
TRBV5-6	.	TRBJ2-5	.	TGTGCCAGCAGCTTGACGGTACAAGAGACCCAGTACTTC	CASSLTVQETQYF